The clone carrying this T cell receptor beta chain was counted only a few times. Its matching antigen is unknown. To make TCR beta libraries, researchers used iRepertoire HTBI primers and Arm-PCR of CDR3 regions. In the study's own analysis: Gene usage covered 55 to 70 TRBV and 14 to 15 TRBJ segments. Using its own MiXCR run on the multiplex PCR reads, TCRdb lists one record per CDR3 protein. TCRdb, rather than the study authors, made the V and J calls. The sample lists some 490,000 distinct CDR3 sequences; more than 10% were seen once. The sample belongs to a study of regulatory T cells in long-lasting Graves disease. The germline CDR1 and CDR2 sequences are LNHNV and YYDKDF (reference sequence). The junction had 10 bases not matched to a gene; V was cut back by 2 bases and J by 7 bases. There are 16 residues in the CDR3. Whole-study findings and limits: Patients with persistent disease showed a bias toward TRBV28, TRBJ1-2 and TRBJ2-5. Persistent patients shared 2,500 to 3,000 public clonotypes among themselves. Newly diagnosed patients shared fewer, at about a thousand. Persistent Graves' patients showed less TCR diversity than newly diagnosed patients showed.

Time point noted: newly diagnosed GD, antithyroid drugs for less than 3 months. Following extraction of RNA from PBMCs, that RNA was used to make the TCR library. These data were also reused for a study on T cells in Graves' hyperthyroidism and ophthalmopathy.

The V gene is TRBV15, the J gene TRBJ2-1, with 8 bases identical to TRBD2. The receptor comes from a woman in her 30s with Graves disease. The sample in question was peripheral blood mononuclear cells (PBMCs), obtained at new diagnosis, from a patient treated with antithyroid drugs. The CDR3 spells CATSRSRASGQNEQFF. The CDR3 DNA reads TGTGCCACCAGCAGATCCAGGGCTAGCGGGCAAAATGAGCAGTTCTTC. Supplemented by reference TRBV15 and TRBJ2-1, the full variable domain reads DAMVIQNPRYQVTQFGKPVTLSCSQTLNHNVMYWYQQKSSQAPKLLFHYYDKDFNNEADTPDNFQSRRPNTSFCFLDIRSPGLGDTAMYLCATSRSRASGQNEQFFGPGTRLTVL.